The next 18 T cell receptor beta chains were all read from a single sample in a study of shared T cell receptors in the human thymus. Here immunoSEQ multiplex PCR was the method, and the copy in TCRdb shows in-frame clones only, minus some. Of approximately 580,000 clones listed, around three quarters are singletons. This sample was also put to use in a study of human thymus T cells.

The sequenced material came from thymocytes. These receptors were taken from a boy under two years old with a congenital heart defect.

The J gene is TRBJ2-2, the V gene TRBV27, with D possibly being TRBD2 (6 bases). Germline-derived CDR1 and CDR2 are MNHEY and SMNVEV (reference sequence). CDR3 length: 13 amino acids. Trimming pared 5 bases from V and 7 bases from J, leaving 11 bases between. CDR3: CASSRYGGGELFF. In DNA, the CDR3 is TGTGCCAGCAGTCGTTACGGGGGCGGGGAGCTGTTTTTT.

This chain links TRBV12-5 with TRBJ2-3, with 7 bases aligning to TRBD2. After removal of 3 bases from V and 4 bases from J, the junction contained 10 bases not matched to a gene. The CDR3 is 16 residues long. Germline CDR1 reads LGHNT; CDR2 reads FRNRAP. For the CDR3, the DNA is TGTGCTAGTGGTTTCCCTAGGCGGGAGACCCCAGATACGCAGTATTTT. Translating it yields CASGFPRRETPDTQYF.

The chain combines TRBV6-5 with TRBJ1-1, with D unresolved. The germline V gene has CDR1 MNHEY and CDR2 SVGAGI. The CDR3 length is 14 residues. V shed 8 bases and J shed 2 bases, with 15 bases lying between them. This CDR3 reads CASAPPGANTEAFF. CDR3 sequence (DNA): TGTGCCAGCGCACCCCCGGGAGCTAACACTGAAGCTTTCTTT.

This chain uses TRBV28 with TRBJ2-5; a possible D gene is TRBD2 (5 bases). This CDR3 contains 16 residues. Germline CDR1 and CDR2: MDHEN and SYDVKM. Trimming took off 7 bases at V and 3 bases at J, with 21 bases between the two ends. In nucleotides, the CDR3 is TGTGCCAGCACCGCGTCTGGAGGCCCCCGAAAAGAGACCCAGTACTTC. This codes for CASTASGGPRKETQYF.

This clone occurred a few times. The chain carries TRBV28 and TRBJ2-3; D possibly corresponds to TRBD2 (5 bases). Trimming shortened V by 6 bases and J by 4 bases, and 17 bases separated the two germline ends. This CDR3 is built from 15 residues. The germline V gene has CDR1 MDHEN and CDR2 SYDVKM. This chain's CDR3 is CASSEKSGRPDTQYF. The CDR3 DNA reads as TGTGCCAGCAGCGAGAAAAGCGGACGACCAGATACGCAGTATTTT.

The CDR3 region is CASSPDRGGPTGRFF. DNA of the CDR3: TGTGCCAGCAGCCCCGACAGGGGGGGACCCACTGGAAGGTTCTTT. The gene calls are TRBV5-6 and TRBJ1-1; TRBD1 agrees at 9 bases. This CDR3 has 15 residues. With 4 bases clipped from V and 14 bases from J, the junction kept 18 bases outside the gene matches. Germline lookup yields CDR1 SGHDT and CDR2 YYEEEE.

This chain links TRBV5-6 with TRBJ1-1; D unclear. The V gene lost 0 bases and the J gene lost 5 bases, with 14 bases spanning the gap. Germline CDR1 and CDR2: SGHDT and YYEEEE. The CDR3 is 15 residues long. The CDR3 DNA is TGTGCCAGCAGCTTGGCCCCCGGAGGAAAGACTGAAGCTTTCTTT. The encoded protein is CASSLAPGGKTEAFF.

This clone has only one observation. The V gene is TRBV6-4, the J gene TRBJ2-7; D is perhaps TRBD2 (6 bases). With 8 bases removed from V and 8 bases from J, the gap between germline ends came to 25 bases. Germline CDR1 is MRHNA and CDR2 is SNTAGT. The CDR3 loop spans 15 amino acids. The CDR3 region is CASATRISGSTKQYF. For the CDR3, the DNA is TGTGCCAGCGCTACCAGGATTAGCGGCTCTACGAAGCAGTACTTC.

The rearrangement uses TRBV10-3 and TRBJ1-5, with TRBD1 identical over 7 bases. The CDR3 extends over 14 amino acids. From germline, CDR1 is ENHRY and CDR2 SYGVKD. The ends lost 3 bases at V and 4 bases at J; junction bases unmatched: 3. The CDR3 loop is CAISDRQGNQPQHF. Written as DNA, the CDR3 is TGTGCCATCAGTGACCGACAGGGTAATCAGCCCCAGCATTTT.

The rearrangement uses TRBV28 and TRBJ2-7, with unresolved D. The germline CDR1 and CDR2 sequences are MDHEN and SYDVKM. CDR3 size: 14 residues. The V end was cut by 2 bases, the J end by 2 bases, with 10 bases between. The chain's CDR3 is CASSLGGRTYEQYF. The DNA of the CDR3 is TGTGCCAGCAGTTTAGGCGGCAGAACCTACGAGCAGTACTTC. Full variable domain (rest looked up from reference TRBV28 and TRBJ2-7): DVKVTQSSRYLVKRTGEKVFLECVQDMDHENMFWYRQDPGLGLRLIYFSYDVKMKEKGDIPEGYSVSREKKERFSLILESASTNQTSMYLCASSLGGRTYEQYFGPGTRLTVT.

CDR3 sequence (DNA): TGTGCCAGCAGTGACGGGCGGGACGGACCAGATACGCAGTATTTT. Encoded protein: CASSDGRDGPDTQYF. The chain combines TRBV25-1 with TRBJ2-3, with a tentative D call TRBD2 (6 bases). Germline V gene sequence: CDR1 MGHDK, CDR2 SYGVNS. V lost 3 bases and J 4 bases, leaving 14 bases between the germline ends. The CDR3 is made up of 15 amino acids.

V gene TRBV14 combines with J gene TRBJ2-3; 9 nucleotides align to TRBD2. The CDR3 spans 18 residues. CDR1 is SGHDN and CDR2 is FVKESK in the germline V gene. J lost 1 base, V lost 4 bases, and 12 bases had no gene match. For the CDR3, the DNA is TGTGCCAGCAGCCGCTCGCCAGTTTGCGGGAGGGGCACAGATACGCAGTATTTT. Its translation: CASSRSPVCGRGTDTQYF. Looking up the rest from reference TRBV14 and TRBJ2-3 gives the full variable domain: EAGVTQFPSHSVIEKGQTVTLRCDPISGHDNLYWYRRVMGKEIKFLLHFVKESKQDESGMPNNRFLAERTGGTYSTLKVQPAELEDSGVYFCASSRSPVCGRGTDTQYFGPGTRLTVL.

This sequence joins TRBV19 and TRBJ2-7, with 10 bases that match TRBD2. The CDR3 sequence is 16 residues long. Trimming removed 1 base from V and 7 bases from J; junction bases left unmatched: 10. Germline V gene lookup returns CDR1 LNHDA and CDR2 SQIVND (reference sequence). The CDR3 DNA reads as TGTGCCAGTAGTATAGGTCGGCTAGCGGGAGCGGGGGAGCAGTACTTC. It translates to CASSIGRLAGAGEQYF.

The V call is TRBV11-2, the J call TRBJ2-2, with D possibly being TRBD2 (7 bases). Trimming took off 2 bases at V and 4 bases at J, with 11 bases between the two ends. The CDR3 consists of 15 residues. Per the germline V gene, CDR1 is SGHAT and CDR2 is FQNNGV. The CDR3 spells CASSLRGTTTGELFF. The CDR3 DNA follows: TGTGCCAGCAGCTTAAGGGGGACTACCACCGGGGAGCTGTTTTTT.

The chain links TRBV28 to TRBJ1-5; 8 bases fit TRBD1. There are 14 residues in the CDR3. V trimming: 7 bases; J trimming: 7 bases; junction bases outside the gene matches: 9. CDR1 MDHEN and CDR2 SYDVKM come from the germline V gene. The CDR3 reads CASINRGKNQPQHF. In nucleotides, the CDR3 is TGTGCCAGCATTAACAGGGGGAAGAACCAGCCCCAGCATTTT.

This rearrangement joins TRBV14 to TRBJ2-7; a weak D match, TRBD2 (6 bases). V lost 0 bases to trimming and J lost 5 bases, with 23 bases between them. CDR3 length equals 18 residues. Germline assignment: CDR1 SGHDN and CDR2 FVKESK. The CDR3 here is CASSQDASLASRTDEQYF. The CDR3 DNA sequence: TGTGCCAGCAGCCAAGACGCGTCCCTAGCGTCCCGAACCGACGAGCAGTACTTC.

The CDR3 coding sequence is TGCGCCAGCAGCCTCGGGAGGGGAACCGGATACGAGCAGTACTTC. Its translation is CASSLGRGTGYEQYF. The rearrangement links TRBV4-3 to TRBJ2-7, with 8 bases lining up with TRBD2. V lost 4 bases to trimming and J lost 4 bases; unmatched junction nucleotides: 9. The CDR3 loop spans 15 amino acids. Per the germline V gene, CDR1 is LGHNA and CDR2 is YSLEER.

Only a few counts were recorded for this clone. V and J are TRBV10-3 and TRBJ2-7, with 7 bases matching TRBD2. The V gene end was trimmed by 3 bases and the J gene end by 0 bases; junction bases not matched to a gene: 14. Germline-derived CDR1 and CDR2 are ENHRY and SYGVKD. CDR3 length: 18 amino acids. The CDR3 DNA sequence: TGTGCCATCAGTGAAGCCCTGACGGGACTAACGAACTCCTACGAGCAGTACTTC. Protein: CAISEALTGLTNSYEQYF.